Listed below are T cell receptor beta chains from one sample, sequenced in a study of blood T cell repertoires in COVID-19. Assay used: immunoSEQ multiplex PCR; TCRdb lists only in-frame clones, some missing. Of some 330,000 clones in the sample, more than 75% were seen once. The source material was PBMCs or T cells enriched from blood (not recorded which). These receptors were collected from a man aged 35 to 55 in a cohort exposed to, infected with or recovered from COVID-19 (not recorded which). CDR3s include the opening cysteine and the closing phenylalanine or tryptophan. D genes are given only for firm matches. Clone size, where shown, is once, few, many, or a class for clones that have expanded.

D gene	clone size	J gene	V gene	CDR3 protein	CDR3 DNA
NA	few	TRBJ2-7	TRBV12-5	CASGTTESYEQYF	TGTGCTAGTGGTACAACAGAGTCCTACGAGCAGTACTTC
TRBD1	NA	TRBJ1-4	TRBV28	CASSLPLGTGGNKLFF	TGTGCCAGCAGTTTGCCCCTCGGGACAGGGGGCAATAAACTGTTTTTT
TRBD1	NA	TRBJ1-2	TRBV9	CASSVEGARVLTF	TGTGCCAGCAGCGTGGAGGGGGCGCGAGTTCTCACCTTC
NA	few	TRBJ2-5	TRBV18	CASSPGRGVETQYF	TGTGCCAGCTCACCGGGCAGGGGGGTAGAGACCCAGTACTTC
TRBD2	NA	TRBJ2-1	TRBV5-5	CASGTSGESYNEQFF	TGTGCCAGCGGGACTAGCGGGGAATCCTACAATGAGCAGTTCTTC
TRBD1	NA	TRBJ2-7	TRBV5-1	CASSLSETGGYEQYF	TGCGCCAGCAGCTTGAGTGAGACAGGGGGCTACGAGCAGTACTTC
TRBD1	NA	TRBJ1-5	TRBV19	CASSPRQGTQPQHF	TGTGCCAGTAGTCCCAGACAGGGCACTCAGCCCCAGCATTTT
TRBD1	NA	TRBJ2-7	TRBV6-5	CASSYSRRTGGYEQYF	TGTGCCAGCAGTTACTCGAGGCGGACAGGGGGATACGAGCAGTACTTC
NA	few	TRBJ2-3	TRBV11-2	CASSLVGSSDTQYF	TGTGCCAGCAGCTTAGTGGGGAGTTCAGATACGCAGTATTTT
TRBD1	NA	TRBJ1-4	TRBV3-1/TRBV3-2	CASSFRGTNEKLFF	TGTGCCAGCAGCTTCAGGGGGACTAATGAAAAACTGTTTTTT
TRBD2	NA	TRBJ2-3	TRBV27	CASILKSSGTARRTDTQYF	TGTGCCAGCATCCTAAAATCTAGCGGGACGGCGCGGCGCACAGATACGCAGTATTTT
NA	NA	TRBJ1-5	TRBV18	CASSPESNQPQHF	TGTGCCAGCTCACCCGAGAGCAATCAGCCCCAGCATTTT
NA	once	TRBJ1-2	TRBV28	CASSSGPGTNYGYTF	TGTGCCAGCAGTTCCGGGCCGGGAACTAACTATGGCTACACCTTC
TRBD1	NA	TRBJ1-5	TRBV6-5	CASSMAGGQPQHF	TGTGCCAGCAGTATGGCAGGGGGACAGCCCCAGCATTTT
NA	NA	TRBJ2-1	TRBV19	CASTPGREGRSYNEQFF	TGTGCCAGTACCCCCGGCAGGGAAGGGCGGTCCTACAATGAGCAGTTCTTC
TRBD1	NA	TRBJ1-5	TRBV7-9	CASSDRGRDQPQHF	TGTGCCAGCAGCGACAGGGGACGGGATCAGCCCCAGCATTTT
NA	NA	TRBJ2-7	TRBV29-1	CSVKRGYAQYF	TGCAGCGTGAAAAGGGGATACGCGCAGTACTTC
NA	NA	TRBJ1-2	TRBV4-1	CASSQDPKRGGFNYGYTF	TGCGCCAGCAGCCAAGACCCGAAGCGGGGGGGATTTAACTATGGCTACACCTTC
TRBD1	NA	TRBJ2-7	TRBV5-6	CASSFGVQGSYEQYF	TGTGCCAGCAGCTTTGGTGTACAGGGGTCCTACGAGCAGTACTTC
TRBD1	NA	TRBJ1-5	TRBV6-2/TRBV6-3	CASSDSSGTGGQPQHF	TGTGCCAGCAGTGACTCATCCGGGACAGGGGGTCAGCCCCAGCATTTT
NA	NA	TRBJ1-1	TRBV11-1	CASTLRGLNTEAFF	TGTGCCAGCACCCTCAGGGGTTTGAACACTGAAGCTTTCTTT
TRBD2	NA	TRBJ2-1	TRBV5-1	CASSAPGLVGYEQFF	TGCGCCAGCAGCGCGCCGGGACTAGTTGGGTATGAGCAGTTCTTC
NA	NA	TRBJ1-5	TRBV6-2/TRBV6-3	CASSYGQSNQPQHF	TGTGCCAGCAGTTACGGACAAAGCAATCAGCCCCAGCATTTT
NA	few	TRBJ1-4	TRBV23-1	CASSQLRVNEKLFF	TGCGCCAGCAGTCAATTACGGGTTAATGAAAAACTGTTTTTT
TRBD2	NA	TRBJ2-1	TRBV11-1	CASSLGLAGLNEQFF	TGTGCCAGCAGCTTAGGCCTAGCGGGGCTCAATGAGCAGTTCTTC
NA	NA	TRBJ1-5	TRBV15	CATSRDSGEGNQPQHF	TGTGCCACCAGCAGAGATTCCGGGGAGGGCAATCAGCCCCAGCATTTT
NA	NA	TRBJ2-7	TRBV29-1	CSVANNYEQYF	TGCAGCGTGGCCAACAACTACGAGCAGTACTTC
TRBD2	NA	TRBJ2-7	TRBV7-8	CASSSSWSSGRTYEQYF	TGTGCCAGCAGCTCCTCCTGGTCTAGCGGGAGGACATACGAGCAGTACTTC
NA	NA	TRBJ2-7	TRBV5-1	CASSLSTEGYEQYF	TGCGCCAGCAGCTTGAGTACGGAGGGCTACGAGCAGTACTTC
TRBD1	NA	TRBJ2-7	TRBV10-1	CASSRTGGVHYF	TGCGCCAGTTCAAGGACAGGGGGCGTCCACTACTTC
TRBD1	once	TRBJ1-4	TRBV7-8	CASSLAVGGGEKLFF	TGTGCCAGCAGCTTAGCGGTAGGGGGCGGTGAAAAACTGTTTTTT
NA	NA	TRBJ1-1	TRBV5-5	CASSLVPGGNTEAFF	TGTGCCAGCAGCTTGGTACCGGGAGGGAACACTGAAGCTTTCTTT
NA	NA	TRBJ1-2	TRBV30	CAWKPFRDGYTF	TGTGCCTGGAAACCCTTTCGAGATGGCTACACCTTC
TRBD1	NA	TRBJ1-2	TRBV15	CATSRGQGSLSYTF	TGTGCCACCAGCAGGGGACAGGGTAGTCTAAGCTACACCTTC
TRBD2	few	TRBJ2-1	TRBV29-1	CSVGFTSGRAPYNEQFF	TGCAGCGTTGGCTTTACTAGCGGGAGGGCCCCTTACAATGAGCAGTTCTTC
NA	NA	TRBJ1-1	TRBV5-1	CASSLVDRRSEAFF	TGCGCCAGCAGCTTGGTTGACAGGAGATCTGAAGCTTTCTTT
NA	NA	TRBJ2-7	TRBV28	CASSLSRRAYEQYF	TGTGCCAGCAGTTTAAGCCGACGGGCCTACGAGCAGTACTTC
NA	NA	TRBJ1-1	TRBV10-3	CAITLEEGKSEAFF	TGTGCCATCACCCTCGAGGAGGGGAAGTCTGAAGCTTTCTTT
NA	NA	TRBJ1-3	TRBV5-1	CASSLGPGLGNTIYF	TGCGCCAGCAGCTTGGGTCCCGGGTTGGGAAACACCATATATTTT
NA	NA	TRBJ2-1	TRBV12-3/TRBV12-4	CASSFPGTKQFF	TGTGCCAGCAGTTTTCCCGGGACAAAGCAGTTCTTC
NA	NA	TRBJ2-3	TRBV9	CASSVGGRSTDTQYF	TGTGCCAGCAGCGTAGGAGGTCGTAGCACAGATACGCAGTATTTT
TRBD2	NA	TRBJ2-1	TRBV5-1	CASSLSPLAGFSYNEQFF	TGCGCCAGCAGCTTGTCTCCACTAGCGGGTTTCTCCTACAATGAGCAGTTCTTC
NA	NA	TRBJ1-2	TRBV28	CASSLPRVYGYTF	TGTGCCAGCAGTTTACCCAGGGTATATGGCTACACCTTC
NA	few	TRBJ1-2	TRBV7-9	CASSSGYGYTF	TGTGCCAGCAGCTCGGGGTATGGCTACACCTTC
NA	NA	TRBJ2-2	TRBV19	CASSRQTAIGGELFF	TGTGCCAGTAGTCGTCAAACCGCGATCGGCGGGGAGCTGTTTTTT
TRBD1	once	TRBJ1-1	TRBV19	CASSSRGQGAPEAFF	TGTGCCAGTAGTTCGAGGGGACAGGGGGCCCCTGAAGCTTTCTTT
NA	NA	TRBJ1-6	TRBV28	CASNAQYNNSPLHF	TGTGCCAGCAATGCCCAGTATAACAATTCACCCCTCCACTTT
NA	NA	TRBJ2-6	TRBV30	CAWSSSGANVLTF	TGTGCCTGGAGCTCCTCTGGGGCCAACGTCCTGACTTTC
NA	NA	TRBJ2-7	TRBV10-2	CASSLRDFSYEQYF	TGCGCCAGCAGTCTCAGGGATTTCTCCTACGAGCAGTACTTC
TRBD1	NA	TRBJ2-7	TRBV11-3	CASSSGQGADEQYF	TGTGCCAGCAGCTCCGGACAGGGGGCTGACGAGCAGTACTTC
TRBD2	NA	TRBJ2-7	TRBV6-2/TRBV6-3	CASSYAAQLAGEFMYEQYF	TGTGCCAGCAGTTACGCCGCTCAGCTAGCGGGAGAGTTTATGTACGAGCAGTACTTC
NA	NA	TRBJ1-2	TRBV28	CASSLGLGGDLFYGYTF	TGTGCCAGCAGTTTAGGCCTTGGAGGGGACCTCTTCTATGGCTACACCTTC
TRBD2	NA	TRBJ2-1	TRBV11-2	CASSLVGLAGLSSYNEQFF	TGTGCCAGCAGCTTAGTGGGACTAGCGGGTCTAAGCTCCTACAATGAGCAGTTCTTC
NA	NA	TRBJ1-3	TRBV7-9	CASSFSTGSGNTIYF	TGTGCCAGCAGCTTCTCCACCGGCTCTGGAAACACCATATATTTT
NA	NA	TRBJ1-1	TRBV9	CASSVGSGETEAFF	TGTGCCAGCAGCGTAGGGTCAGGGGAAACTGAAGCTTTCTTT
NA	NA	TRBJ1-5	TRBV19	CASRAYLAGVGQPQHF	TGTGCCAGTAGGGCCTATTTGGCAGGGGTGGGTCAGCCCCAGCATTTT
TRBD1	NA	TRBJ1-2	TRBV6-5	CASKPGQGSYTF	TGTGCCAGCAAACCGGGACAGGGTAGCTACACCTTC
NA	NA	TRBJ1-1	TRBV5-5	CASRNTGSLGEAFF	TGTGCCAGCAGAAATACAGGGTCGCTCGGTGAAGCTTTCTTT
TRBD1	NA	TRBJ2-7	TRBV30	CAWSITGQGTEQYF	TGTGCCTGGAGTATTACGGGACAGGGGACCGAGCAGTACTTC